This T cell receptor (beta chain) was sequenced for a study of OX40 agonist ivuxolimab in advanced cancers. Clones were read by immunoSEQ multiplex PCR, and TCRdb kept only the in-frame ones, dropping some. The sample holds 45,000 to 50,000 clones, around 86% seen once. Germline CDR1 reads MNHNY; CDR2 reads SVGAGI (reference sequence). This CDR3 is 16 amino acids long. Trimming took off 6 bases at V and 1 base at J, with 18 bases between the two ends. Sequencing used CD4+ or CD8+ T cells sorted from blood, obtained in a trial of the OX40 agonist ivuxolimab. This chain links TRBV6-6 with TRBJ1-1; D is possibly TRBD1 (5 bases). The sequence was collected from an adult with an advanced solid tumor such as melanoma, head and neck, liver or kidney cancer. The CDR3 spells CASSNPPGLENTEAFF. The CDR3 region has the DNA TGTGCCAGCAGCAACCCCCCGGGACTGGAGAACACTGAAGCTTTCTTT.